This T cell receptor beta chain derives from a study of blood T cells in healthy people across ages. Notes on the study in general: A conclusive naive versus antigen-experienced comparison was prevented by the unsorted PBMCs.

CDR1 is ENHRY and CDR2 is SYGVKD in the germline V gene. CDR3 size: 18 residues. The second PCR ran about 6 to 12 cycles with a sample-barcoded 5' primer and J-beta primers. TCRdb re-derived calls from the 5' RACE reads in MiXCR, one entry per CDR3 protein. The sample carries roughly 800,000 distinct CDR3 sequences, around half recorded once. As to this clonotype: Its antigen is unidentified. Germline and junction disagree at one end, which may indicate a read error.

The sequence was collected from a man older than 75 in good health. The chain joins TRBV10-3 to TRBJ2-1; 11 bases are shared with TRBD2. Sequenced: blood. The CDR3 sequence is CAISSTSGTRFSYDEQFF. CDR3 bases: TGTGCCATCAGCTCGACTAGCGGGACGCGTTTCTCCTACGATGAGCAGTTCTTC.